The present entry profiles one T cell receptor beta chain with its context. What it recognizes is unknown. This record comes from a study of CD8 T cells in ankylosing spondylitis. The CDR3 spans 13 residues. CDR1 is SGHAT, CDR2 FQNNGV, per germline. V lost 4 bases, J lost 11 bases, and 14 bases lay in between. Study results and caveats: Eight highly homologous variants formed a TCR beta motif that appeared characteristic of ankylosing spondylitis blood.

One entry per CDR3 protein results from TCRdb running MiXCR on the 5' RACE reads. The sample lists around 440,000 distinct CDR3 sequences, roughly 17% seen once, with approximately 0.97% in the top ten. This clonotype originated in a male donor with ankylosing spondylitis. This sequence joins TRBV11-2 and TRBJ1-4, with TRBD1 as a possible D gene (5 bases). The sample taken for sequencing was blood, either unsorted or a sorted T cell fraction (not recorded which). The CDR3 sequence: CASSSVRQYKLFF. The CDR3 DNA sequence: TGTGCCAGCAGCTCAGTTAGACAGTATAAACTGTTTTTT.